This T cell receptor beta chain was observed in a study of technical replicates of blood from a handful of donors. The data were produced by immunoSEQ multiplex PCR, yet TCRdb's version contains in-frame clones alone and is incomplete. The sample shows about 16,000 clones, approximately 87% of them seen only once. The CDR3 covers 13 residues. The V and J ends lost 0 bases and 1 base respectively, with 4 bases between them. Germline assignment: CDR1 GTSNPN and CDR2 SVGIG (reference sequence). V usage is TRBV30 and J usage is TRBJ1-5; D is ambiguous. The sequenced sample consisted of PBMCs. The sequence came from a human donor in good health. The chain's CDR3 is CAWSVRSNQPQHF. DNA of the CDR3: TGTGCCTGGAGTGTTAGAAGCAATCAGCCCCAGCATTTT.